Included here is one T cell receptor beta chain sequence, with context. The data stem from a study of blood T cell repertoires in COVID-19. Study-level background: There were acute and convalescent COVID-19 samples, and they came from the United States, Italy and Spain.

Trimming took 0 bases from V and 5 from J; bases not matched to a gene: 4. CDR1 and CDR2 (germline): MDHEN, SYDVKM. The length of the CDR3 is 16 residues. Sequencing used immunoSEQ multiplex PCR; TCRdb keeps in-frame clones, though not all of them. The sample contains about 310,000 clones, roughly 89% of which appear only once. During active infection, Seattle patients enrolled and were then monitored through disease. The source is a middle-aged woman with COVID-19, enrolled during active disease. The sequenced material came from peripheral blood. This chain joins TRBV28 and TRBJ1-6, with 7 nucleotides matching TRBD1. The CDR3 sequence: CASSLWTGRDNSPLHF. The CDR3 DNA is TGTGCCAGCAGTTTATGGACAGGGCGGGATAATTCACCCCTCCACTTT.